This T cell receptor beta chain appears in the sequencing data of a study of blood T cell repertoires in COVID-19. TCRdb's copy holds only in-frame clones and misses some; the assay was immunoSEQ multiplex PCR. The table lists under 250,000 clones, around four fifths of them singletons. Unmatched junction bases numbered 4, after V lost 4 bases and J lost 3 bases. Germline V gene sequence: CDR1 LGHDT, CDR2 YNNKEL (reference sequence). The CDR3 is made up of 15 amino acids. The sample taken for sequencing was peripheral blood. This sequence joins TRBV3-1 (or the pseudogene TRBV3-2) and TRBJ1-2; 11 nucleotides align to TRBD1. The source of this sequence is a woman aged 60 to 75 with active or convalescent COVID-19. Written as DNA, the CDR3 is TGTGCCAGCAGCCCCGGACAGGGGGCGGACTATGGCTACACCTTC. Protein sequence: CASSPGQGADYGYTF.